The 20 T cell receptor beta chains in this list originate from one sample, sequenced in a study of blood T cell repertoires in COVID-19. Generated by immunoSEQ multiplex PCR, the TCRdb table keeps only in-frame clones and is missing some. The repertoire holds more than 300,000 clones, roughly 86% seen once, with about 10% in the top ten. Sequencing was done on a sample of peripheral blood. All receptors come from a woman aged 25 to 39 with COVID-19, enrolled during active disease.

This clone was counted once. The V gene is TRBV7-3, the J gene TRBJ2-5, with no clear D. Germline loops: CDR1 SGHTA, CDR2 FQGTGA. V gave up 2 bases and J gave up 2 bases, with 6 bases separating them. CDR3 length: 13 amino acids. The CDR3 DNA sequence: TGTGCCAGCAGCTTAGGTCTACAAGAGACCCAGTACTTC. It yields the protein CASSLGLQETQYF.

This chain links TRBV5-1 with TRBJ2-3, with 7 bases fitting TRBD2. The CDR3 spans 14 residues. In germline, CDR1 is SGHRS, CDR2 YFSETQ. V lost 4 bases to trimming and J lost 4 bases; unmatched junction nucleotides: 6. The CDR3 is CASSPGGGSDTQYF. The DNA for the CDR3 is TGCGCCAGCAGCCCTGGGGGAGGGTCAGATACGCAGTATTTT.

The chain couples TRBV10-1 to TRBJ2-7; D perhaps matches TRBD1 (7 bases). CDR3 length: 15 amino acids. Trimming shortened V by 6 bases and J by 4 bases, and 19 bases separated the two germline ends. Germline CDR1 reads WNHNN; CDR2 reads SYGVQD (reference sequence). Written as DNA, the CDR3 is TGCGCCAGCAGCGCGGGGACAGCGGACGATTACGAGCAGTACTTC. This codes for CASSAGTADDYEQYF.

This clone was detected only a few times. The rearrangement links TRBV4-1 to TRBJ1-6; a weak D match, TRBD1 (6 bases). CDR3 length equals 18 residues. Germline CDR1 MGHRA, CDR2 YSYEKL. Trimming cost V 0 bases and J 7 bases, with 19 bases left between them. Written as DNA, the CDR3 is TGCGCCAGCAGCCAAGATCCCCTCCGGGACAACTTGAATTCACCCCTCCACTTT. Protein: CASSQDPLRDNLNSPLHF.

This clone has at least ten counts. The chain couples TRBV4-1 to TRBJ2-2, with TRBD1 identical over 7 bases. Looked up from germline, CDR1 is MGHRA and CDR2 is YSYEKL. Trimming removed 2 bases from V and 7 bases from J; junction bases left unmatched: 4. The CDR3 extends over 14 amino acids. In DNA form, the CDR3 reads TGCGCCAGCAGCCAAAGGGGGCCGGGCGGGGAGCTGTTTTTT. Its protein product is CASSQRGPGGELFF.

V is TRBV15 and J is TRBJ2-1, with 13 positions matching TRBD2. CDR3 length: 18 amino acids. CDR1 is LNHNV, CDR2 YYDKDF, per germline (reference sequence). V lost 0 bases to trimming and J lost 7 bases; unmatched junction nucleotides: 9. CDR3 sequence (DNA): TGTGCCACCAGCAGAGATAGAACTAGCGGGAGGGTGTGGAATGAGCAGTTCTTC. This codes for CATSRDRTSGRVWNEQFF.

This chain links TRBV5-6 with TRBJ2-5; 7 nucleotides match TRBD2. Germline V lookup: CDR1 SGHDT, CDR2 YYEEEE. The CDR3 contains 14 residues. Germline trimming cut 3 bases from V and 4 bases from J; bases unmatched to any gene: 6. The CDR3 DNA follows: TGTGCCAGCAGCTCCGCTGGGGGGGGAGAGACCCAGTACTTC. Translation: CASSSAGGGETQYF.

The V and J genes are TRBV15 and TRBJ2-5; 11 bases line up with TRBD1. Trimming removed 4 bases from V and 2 bases from J; junction bases left unmatched: 3. Germline V gives CDR1 LNHNV, CDR2 YYDKDF (reference sequence). This CDR3 is built from 15 residues. CDR3 bases: TGTGCCACCAGCAAAGGGACAGGGGGGCAAGAGACCCAGTACTTC. Protein: CATSKGTGGQETQYF.

The rearrangement joins TRBV6-4 to TRBJ2-3, with 7 bases fitting TRBD1. The V gene end was trimmed by 4 bases and the J gene end by 6 bases; junction bases not matched to a gene: 10. In germline, CDR1 is MRHNA, CDR2 SNTAGT. This CDR3 region has 15 residues. CDR3 sequence: CASSASTGSGDTQYF. Written as DNA, the CDR3 is TGTGCCAGCAGTGCCTCGACAGGGTCTGGGGATACGCAGTATTTT.

The chain carries TRBV7-2 and TRBJ2-2; 11 bases align to TRBD2. This CDR3 has 16 residues. Germline CDR1 and CDR2: SGHTA and FQGNSA. Trimming took 6 bases from V and 1 from J; bases not matched to a gene: 4. DNA for the CDR3: TGTGCCAGCAGTTCGGGGACTAGCGGGAACACCGGGGAGCTGTTTTTT. Its translation: CASSSGTSGNTGELFF.

The chain uses TRBV19 and TRBJ1-1, with TRBD1 identical over 7 bases. The length of the CDR3 is 14 residues. Trimming removed 6 bases from V and 0 bases from J; junction bases left unmatched: 4. From germline, CDR1 is LNHDA and CDR2 SQIVND (reference sequence). As DNA, the CDR3 is TGTGCCAGTAGGGTGACAGGGTTGAACACTGAAGCTTTCTTT. Its protein is CASRVTGLNTEAFF.

The chain employs TRBV30 and TRBJ1-2; 7 bases are shared with TRBD1. Unmatched junction bases numbered 6, after V lost 4 bases and J lost 4 bases. CDR3 length: 13 amino acids. Germline V gene sequence: CDR1 GTSNPN, CDR2 SVGIG (reference sequence). In nucleotides, the CDR3 is TGTGCCTGGACTCCTGGGACAGCCTATGGCTACACCTTC. It is translated as CAWTPGTAYGYTF.

The CDR3 sequence is CAWRGWASGLTDTQYF. CDR3 DNA: TGTGCCTGGAGGGGGTGGGCTAGCGGCCTCACAGATACGCAGTATTTT. The chain links TRBV30 to TRBJ2-3, with 7 bases aligning to TRBD2. Germline CDR1 reads GTSNPN; CDR2 reads SVGIG (reference sequence). The V segment lost 3 bases and the J segment 2 bases; nucleotides outside the gene matches: 11. The CDR3 runs to 16 residues.

This clone was seen just once. The chain carries TRBV27 and TRBJ2-1; maybe TRBD1 (6 bases). V lost 3 bases and J lost 5, with 14 bases in between. The germline CDR1 and CDR2 sequences are MNHEY and SMNVEV (reference sequence). The CDR3 totals 15 residues. The CDR3: CASSFRGNRNNEQFF. The CDR3 DNA reads TGTGCCAGCAGTTTTAGGGGGAACCGCAACAATGAGCAGTTCTTC.

The rearrangement joins TRBV2 to TRBJ1-6, with D hard to call. V lost 2 bases to trimming and J lost 5 bases, with 13 bases between them. The CDR3 covers 16 residues. CDR1 SNHLY and CDR2 FYNNEI come from the germline V gene. The CDR3 here is CASSENGQFNNSPLHF. The CDR3 coding sequence is TGTGCCAGCAGTGAAAATGGCCAGTTCAATAATTCACCCCTCCACTTT.

V and J are TRBV5-4 and TRBJ2-1; the D gene is possibly TRBD1 (6 bases). V was shortened by 4 bases and J by 9 bases, with 17 bases between the two germline ends. The CDR3 spans 14 residues. The germline CDR1 and CDR2 sequences are SGHNT and YYREEE (reference sequence). CDR3 sequence: CASSLLQGSIEQFF. The CDR3 bases are TGTGCCAGCAGCCTTTTACAGGGATCTATTGAGCAGTTCTTC.

The J gene is TRBJ2-5, the V gene TRBV6-5; 8 bases fit TRBD1. CDR1 is MNHEY, CDR2 SVGAGI, per germline. V shed 0 bases, J shed 5 bases, and the junction held 5 bases outside the gene matches. The CDR3 runs 15 residues. The CDR3 bases are TGTGCCAGCAGTTACTCGACAGGGGTCGGTGAGACCCAGTACTTC. This translates into CASSYSTGVGETQYF.

In this sample, this clone turned up once. V and J are TRBV2 and TRBJ2-7, with a tentative D call TRBD2 (5 bases). The germline gives CDR1 SNHLY, CDR2 FYNNEI. Trimming left V 5 bases short and J 7 bases short, with 9 bases between. The CDR3 spans 11 residues. The CDR3 nucleotides read TGTGCCAGCAGTACCCCGGGGGAGCAGTACTTC. It encodes CASSTPGEQYF.

The V and J genes are TRBV15 and TRBJ2-3, with 8 bases identical to TRBD1. CDR3 size: 15 residues. In germline, CDR1 is LNHNV, CDR2 YYDKDF (reference sequence). The V and J ends lost 1 base and 3 bases, in that order; junction bases with no gene match: 3. As DNA, the CDR3 is TGTGCCACCAGCAGAGGGACAGGGTGGACAGATACGCAGTATTTT. Amino acid sequence: CATSRGTGWTDTQYF. The whole variable domain, filled in from reference TRBV15 and TRBJ2-3, reads DAMVIQNPRYQVTQFGKPVTLSCSQTLNHNVMYWYQQKSSQAPKLLFHYYDKDFNNEADTPDNFQSRRPNTSFCFLDIRSPGLGDTAMYLCATSRGTGWTDTQYFGPGTRLTVL.

The table lists this clone with a few counts. In nucleotides, the CDR3 is TGTGCCAGCAGCCCCCCGGGAACCGGGGAGCTGTTTTTT. Protein sequence: CASSPPGTGELFF. The chain combines TRBV9 with TRBJ2-2, with D possibly TRBD2 on 5 matching bases. Trimming stripped 4 bases from V and 5 bases from J, with 9 bases between. Germline V gives CDR1 SGDLS, CDR2 YYNGEE. The CDR3 extends over 13 amino acids.